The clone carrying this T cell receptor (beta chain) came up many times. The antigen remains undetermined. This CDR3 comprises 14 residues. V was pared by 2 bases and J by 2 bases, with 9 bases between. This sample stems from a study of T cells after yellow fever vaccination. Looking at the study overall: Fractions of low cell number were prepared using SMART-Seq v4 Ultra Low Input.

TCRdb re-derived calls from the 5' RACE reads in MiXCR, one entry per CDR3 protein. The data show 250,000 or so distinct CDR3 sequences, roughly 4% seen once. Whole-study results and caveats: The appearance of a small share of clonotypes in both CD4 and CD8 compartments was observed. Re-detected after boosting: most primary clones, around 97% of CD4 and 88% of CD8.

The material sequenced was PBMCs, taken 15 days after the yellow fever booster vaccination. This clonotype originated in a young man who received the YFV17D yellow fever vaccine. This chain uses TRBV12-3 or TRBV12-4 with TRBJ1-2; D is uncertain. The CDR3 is CASSLTVRNYGYTF. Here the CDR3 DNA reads TGTGCCAGCAGTTTAACGGTCAGGAACTATGGCTACACCTTC.